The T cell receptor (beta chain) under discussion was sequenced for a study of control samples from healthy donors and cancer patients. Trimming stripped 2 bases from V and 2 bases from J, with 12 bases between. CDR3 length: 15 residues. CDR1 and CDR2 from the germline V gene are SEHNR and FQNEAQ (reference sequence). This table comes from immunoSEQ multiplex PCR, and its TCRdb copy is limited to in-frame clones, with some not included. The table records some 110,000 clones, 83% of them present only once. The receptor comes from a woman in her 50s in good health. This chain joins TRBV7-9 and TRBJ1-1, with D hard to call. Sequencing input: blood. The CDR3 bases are TGTGCCAGCAGCTTACTGGGAGGTCCTAACACTGAAGCTTTCTTT. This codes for CASSLLGGPNTEAFF.